The clone carrying this T cell receptor (beta chain) was seen more than once but under ten times. The sample comes from a study of blood T cell repertoires in COVID-19. Across the study: The United States, Italy and Spain were the sources of the acute and convalescent COVID-19 samples. The cDNA or gDNA used as material had been derived from T cells, B-cell-depleted T cells, or PBMCs.

As originally analysed: How many nucleated cells were present was estimated from reference gene primer amplification. Repertoires were generated with immunoSEQ multiplex PCR, while TCRdb's copy carries only in-frame clones and drops some. That table furnishes V, J and clone size, whereas the DNA furnished D and trimming. The sample has approximately 230,000 clones, about four fifths seen once. The ends were cut back, 0 bases at V and 3 bases at J, with 9 bases in the middle. CDR3 length equals 14 residues. Germline V gene lookup returns CDR1 SGDLS and CDR2 YYNGEE. This chain links TRBV9 with TRBJ1-1; D is uncertain. This TCR derives from a man of 80 years or more with acute or convalescent COVID-19. The material sequenced was peripheral blood. CDR3 sequence reads: CASSVGYEDTEAFF. CDR3 nucleotides: TGTGCCAGCAGCGTAGGATATGAGGACACTGAAGCTTTCTTT.